The next 32 T cell receptor beta chains were all read from a single sample in a study of type 1 and type 2 diabetes patients. Amplification started from genomic DNA. The TCR beta CDR3 region was amplified using 30 forward and 13 reverse primers. Via MiXCR, TCRdb re-called the multiplex PCR reads, giving one row per CDR3 protein. This sample has 250,000 or so distinct CDR3 sequences, with 47% found just once. The sequenced material came from peripheral blood mononuclear cells (PBMCs). The receptors come from a man aged 18-30 years with type 2 diabetes.

The chain couples TRBV20-1 to TRBJ1-2; possibly TRBD1 for D (6 bases). Germline V gene data show CDR1 as DFQATT and CDR2 as SNEGSKA (reference sequence). This CDR3 contains 12 residues. With 8 bases removed from V and 8 bases from J, the gap between germline ends came to 18 bases. CDR3 DNA sequence: TGCAGTCAACAGGGAGCTGAATACGGCTACACCTTC. Amino acids: CSQQGAEYGYTF.

The chain links TRBV30 to TRBJ2-7; D remains unclear. The CDR3 has 11 residues. Deletions cut 2 bases from V and 4 bases from J, with 6 bases between. CDR1 and CDR2 (germline): GTSNPN, SVGIG (reference sequence). The CDR3 region has the DNA TGTGCCTGGAGTATGAGGTACGAGCAGTACTTC. This sequence encodes CAWSMRYEQYF.

The genes are TRBV20-1 and TRBJ2-1; tentative D call: TRBD2 (5 bases). Germline lookup yields CDR1 DFQATT and CDR2 SNEGSKA (reference sequence). V was trimmed by 0 bases and J by 8 bases, leaving 5 bases between them. CDR3 length: 11 amino acids. The CDR3 DNA reads as TGCAGTGCTAGAGATAGCGATGAGCAGTTCTTC. Its translation: CSARDSDEQFF.

This clonotype was observed a single time. The chain uses TRBV5-1 and TRBJ2-6; no reliable D call. V was trimmed by 0 bases and J by 1 base, leaving 5 bases between them. The CDR3 spans 15 residues. CDR1 and CDR2 from the germline V gene are SGHRS and YFSETQ. The chain's CDR3 is CASSLAESGANVLTF. The CDR3 DNA reads TGCGCCAGCAGCTTGGCAGAGTCTGGGGCCAACGTCCTGACTTTC. The whole variable domain, remainder taken from reference TRBV5-1 and TRBJ2-6, is KAGVTQTPRYLIKTRGQQVTLSCSPISGHRSVSWYQQTPGQGLQFLFEYFSETQRNKGNFPGRFSGRQFSNSRSEMNVSTLELGDSALYLCASSLAESGANVLTFGAGSRLTVL.

This clonotype was counted between two and nine times. V gene TRBV12-3 or TRBV12-4 combines with J gene TRBJ2-1; D perhaps matches TRBD2 (6 bases). The CDR3 spans 13 residues. V was clipped by 3 bases and J by 8 bases, with 11 bases between them. The CDR3 sequence is CASSFAGLYEQFF. The CDR3 region has the DNA TGTGCCAGCAGTTTTGCGGGGTTATATGAGCAGTTCTTC.

A note on this clonotype: Since the CDR3 does not end with the conserved phenylalanine or tryptophan, this likely comes from a read error. This chain links TRBV30 with TRBJ2-2; a possible D gene is TRBD1 (6 bases). The CDR3 covers 14 residues. Per the germline V gene, CDR1 is GTSNPN and CDR2 is SVGIG (reference sequence). Deletions cut 4 bases from V and 3 bases from J, with 12 bases between. This chain's CDR3 is CAWTKGVDTGELFS. CDR3 coding DNA: TGTGCCTGGACGAAGGGGGTAGACACCGGGGAGCTGTTTTCT.

This clonotype was recorded a few times. The chain is built from TRBV9 and TRBJ1-6; D call uncertain. The CDR3 runs 13 residues. Germline V CDR1 and CDR2: SGDLS, YYNGEE. V was clipped by 3 bases and J by 10 bases, with 11 bases between them. CDR3 residues: CASSANRESPLHF. The CDR3 DNA reads TGTGCCAGCAGCGCCAATAGAGAATCACCCCTCCACTTT.

There are a few counts of this clonotype. The CDR3 DNA reads TGTGCCAGTAGTATCAAACTAGCGGATCTCGAGCAGTACTTC. Its protein is CASSIKLADLEQYF. The genes are TRBV19 and TRBJ2-7, with 8 bases aligning to TRBD2. Germline CDR1 LNHDA, CDR2 SQIVND (reference sequence). This CDR3 is built from 14 residues. V gave up 3 bases and J gave up 6 bases; unmatched junction bases: 7.

This clonotype was observed a handful of times. The gene calls are TRBV19 and TRBJ2-7, with TRBD1 identical over 7 bases. Germline V CDR1 and CDR2: LNHDA, SQIVND (reference sequence). Germline trimming cut 4 bases from V and 0 bases from J; bases unmatched to any gene: 9. The CDR3 is made up of 16 amino acids. The CDR3 here is CASSTGTGQSSYEQYF. CDR3 sequence (DNA): TGTGCCAGTAGTACGGGAACGGGACAGAGCTCCTACGAGCAGTACTTC.

Worth noting for this clonotype: Just one base apart from a much larger clone, this may be a read error. The DNA of the CDR3 is TGTGCCATCAATGAGGGGACTAGCGGCTCCTACGAGCAGTACTTC. The encoded protein is CAINEGTSGSYEQYF. V gene TRBV10-3 combines with J gene TRBJ2-7, with TRBD2 identical over 11 bases. This CDR3 is built from 15 residues. Germline-derived CDR1 and CDR2 are ENHRY and SYGVKD.

This clonotype was seen a handful of times. The genes are TRBV4-1 and TRBJ2-7, with D unresolved. Trimming pared 1 base from V and 3 bases from J, leaving 10 bases between. CDR1 MGHRA and CDR2 YSYEKL come from the germline V gene. The CDR3 length is 14 residues. The DNA for the CDR3 is TGCGCCAGCAGCCAAGGTGCAGAGATCTACGAGCAGTACTTC. Protein: CASSQGAEIYEQYF.

J is TRBJ2-7 and V is TRBV13, with 9 bases identical to TRBD2. Germline CDR1 PRHDT, CDR2 FYEKMQ (reference sequence). The CDR3 sequence is 15 residues long. J gave up 2 bases and V 5 bases, and 7 bases lay outside the gene matches. The CDR3 protein is CASSHSSGRAYEQYF. DNA for the CDR3: TGTGCCAGCAGCCACAGTAGCGGGAGAGCCTACGAGCAGTACTTC.

This chain joins TRBV19 and TRBJ2-1; D perhaps matches TRBD2 (5 bases). Germline loops: CDR1 LNHDA, CDR2 SQIVND (reference sequence). V was shortened by 6 bases and J by 1 base, with 7 bases between the two germline ends. The CDR3 is made up of 13 amino acids. CDR3 nucleotide sequence: TGTGCCAGTAGATCGGGGTCCTACAATGAGCAGTTCTTC. Its translation is CASRSGSYNEQFF.

V is TRBV27 and J is TRBJ2-2; D not certain. This CDR3 is built from 15 residues. Germline CDR1 MNHEY, CDR2 SMNVEV (reference sequence). V lost 5 bases to trimming and J lost 1 base, with 11 bases between them. CDR3: CASSPQNRNTGELFF. CDR3 nucleotide sequence: TGTGCCAGCAGTCCACAAAATAGGAACACCGGGGAGCTGTTTTTT.

Worth noting for this clonotype: A read error may be the cause here, since a much bigger clone is one base away. J is TRBJ2-6 and V is TRBV12-3 or TRBV12-4, with a tentative D call TRBD1 (5 bases). The length of the CDR3 is 14 residues. This CDR3 is CASSPTSGASVLTF. The CDR3, as DNA: TGTGCCAGCAGCCCCACCTCTGGGGCCAGCGTCCTGACTTTC.

This clonotype was found a few times. The chain uses TRBV10-3 and TRBJ2-1, with 9 positions matching TRBD2. V shed 3 bases, J shed 7 bases, and the junction held 4 bases outside the gene matches. The germline V gene encodes CDR1 ENHRY and CDR2 SYGVKD. This CDR3 has 14 residues. CDR3 sequence: CAISDVSGGNEQFF. The CDR3 DNA sequence: TGTGCCATCAGTGACGTTAGCGGGGGAAATGAGCAGTTCTTC.

This clonotype was found many times. The chain is built from TRBV2 and TRBJ1-1, with D possibly matching TRBD1 (6 bases). Between the trimmed V and J ends, which lost 4 bases and 2 bases, there was a span of 14 bases. The germline gives CDR1 SNHLY, CDR2 FYNNEI. The length of the CDR3 is 15 residues. The CDR3, as DNA: TGTGCCAGCAGTGGACGGACAGAACCTAACACTGAAGCTTTCTTT. This gives the protein CASSGRTEPNTEAFF.

The CDR3 region has the DNA TGTGCCAGCAGCCACACCAGTTCCTACGAGCAGTACTTC. Translating gives CASSHTSSYEQYF. The rearrangement joins TRBV7-2 to TRBJ2-7, with D unclear. Germline assignment: CDR1 SGHTA and CDR2 FQGNSA. The CDR3 spans 13 residues. V shed 5 bases and J shed 1 base, with 9 bases lying between them.

This clonotype was recorded a few times. This chain joins TRBV10-3 and TRBJ1-6; perhaps TRBD1 as D (5 bases). V lost 5 bases to trimming and J lost 0 bases, with 8 bases between them. The length of the CDR3 is 15 residues. Germline V lookup: CDR1 ENHRY, CDR2 SYGVKD. The CDR3: CAISRDFSYNSPLHF. The CDR3 nucleotides read TGTGCCATCAGTCGGGACTTCTCCTATAATTCACCCCTCCACTTT.

The chain couples TRBV6-5 to TRBJ1-1; D is perhaps TRBD1 (5 bases). The germline gives CDR1 MNHEY, CDR2 SVGAGI. This CDR3 has 15 residues. Between the trimmed V and J ends, which lost 6 bases and 3 bases, there was a span of 17 bases. The CDR3 DNA reads TGTGCCAGCAGCAAGGACGTCGACAGCCACACTGAAGCTTTCTTT. Translating it yields CASSKDVDSHTEAFF.

This clonotype has a handful of counts. The J gene is TRBJ1-1, the V gene TRBV7-2, with D hard to call. V was trimmed by 1 base and J by 0 bases, leaving 15 bases between them. The V gene's germline CDR1 is SGHTA and CDR2 FQGNSA. This CDR3 has 17 residues. The CDR3 loop is CASSLVTITAMNTEAFF. Here the CDR3 DNA reads TGTGCCAGCAGCTTAGTTACCATTACCGCTATGAACACTGAAGCTTTCTTT.

The DNA for the CDR3 is TGTGCCAGCAGTCCACCCGAGACTAGCAGCTACGAGCAGTACTTC. This translates into CASSPPETSSYEQYF. The chain links TRBV12-3 or TRBV12-4 to TRBJ2-7, with 7 bases matching TRBD2. V lost 5 bases, J lost 3 bases, and 10 bases stayed unmatched. The CDR3 loop spans 15 amino acids.

This sequence joins TRBV12-3 or TRBV12-4 and TRBJ1-1, with TRBD1 as a possible D gene (5 bases). The ends were cut back, 10 bases at V and 1 base at J, with 13 bases in the middle. The CDR3 extends over 13 amino acids. CDR3 nucleotides: TGTGCCACCAGCCGGGACGGGAACACTGAAGCTTTCTTT. It translates to CATSRDGNTEAFF.

The V and J genes are TRBV4-1 and TRBJ2-7, with D unresolved. The germline V gene has CDR1 MGHRA and CDR2 YSYEKL. The CDR3 covers 16 residues. V was pared by 3 bases and J by 1 base, with 16 bases between. DNA for the CDR3: TGCGCCAGCAGCCAGGCCCTTGCTAGGAGTTCCTACGAGCAGTACTTC. Its translation: CASSQALARSSYEQYF.

This clonotype was observed at least ten times. V is TRBV2 and J is TRBJ2-1, with 7 bases lining up with TRBD1. The V segment lost 7 bases and the J segment 6 bases; nucleotides outside the gene matches: 3. The CDR3 length is 12 residues. Germline values: CDR1 SNHLY, CDR2 FYNNEI. The CDR3 reads CASKRDSNEQFF. In DNA form, the CDR3 reads TGTGCCAGCAAACGGGACAGCAATGAGCAGTTCTTC.

CDR3 loop: CAWSYTSSTDTQYF. The CDR3 DNA follows: TGTGCCTGGAGCTACACCTCTAGCACAGATACGCAGTATTTT. The genes are TRBV30 and TRBJ2-3; D unclear. The CDR3 is made up of 14 amino acids. The V and J ends lost 3 bases and 0 bases respectively, with 10 bases between them. Looked up from germline, CDR1 is GTSNPN and CDR2 is SVGIG (reference sequence).

This clonotype was seen a few times. This chain uses TRBV10-2 with TRBJ1-1; D gene ambiguous. The ends were cut back, 1 base at V and 7 bases at J, with 7 bases in the middle. Germline CDR1 is WSHSY and CDR2 is SAAADI. CDR3 length equals 12 residues. CDR3 coding DNA: TGCGCCAGCAGTGAGTTGGGCTTTGAAGCTTTCTTT. This sequence encodes CASSELGFEAFF.

This clonotype has ten or more counts. V and J are TRBV11-2 and TRBJ2-5, with D possibly TRBD2 on 6 matching bases. Trimming took off 1 base at V and 2 bases at J, with 8 bases between the two ends. Per the germline V gene, CDR1 is SGHAT and CDR2 is FQNNGV. The CDR3 consists of 14 residues. CDR3 in DNA: TGTGCCAGCAGCTTAGTGGGACTGCAAGAGACCCAGTACTTC. This sequence encodes CASSLVGLQETQYF.

The V and J genes are TRBV6-5 and TRBJ1-1; 7 bases are shared with TRBD1. J was trimmed by 1 base and V by 9 bases; bases with no gene match: 8. This CDR3 is built from 14 residues. In germline, CDR1 is MNHEY, CDR2 SVGAGI. CDR3 sequence (DNA): TGTGCCAGGGCTGCCCGGACAGGGAACACTGAAGCTTTCTTT. Its translation is CARAARTGNTEAFF.

This chain links TRBV20-1 with TRBJ1-6; D gene uncertain. V was shortened by 4 bases and J by 0 bases, with 7 bases between the two germline ends. The germline V gene encodes CDR1 DFQATT and CDR2 SNEGSKA (reference sequence). The CDR3 consists of 14 residues. The chain's CDR3 is CSATERSYNSPLHF. In nucleotides, the CDR3 is TGCAGTGCTACGGAGCGCTCCTATAATTCACCCCTCCACTTT.

CDR3 coding DNA: TGTGCCAGCAGCCATGGAGCGGGAGGGCTGACTTTC. Residues: CASSHGAGGLTF. The V and J genes are TRBV2 and TRBJ2-7, with 10 bases aligning to TRBD2. Judging by the DNA end, TRBJ2-6 fits better; the J call may be wrong. The germline V gene has CDR1 SNHLY and CDR2 FYNNEI. The CDR3 extends over 12 amino acids.

This clonotype was picked up a small number of times. The CDR3 nucleotides are TGTGCCAGCAGGGTCACTTTAGCGGGGGCCTACGAGCAGTACTTC. Translated: CASRVTLAGAYEQYF. This rearrangement joins TRBV27 to TRBJ2-7; 9 bases are shared with TRBD2. CDR3 length: 15 amino acids. After removal of 6 bases from V and 2 bases from J, the junction contained 8 bases not matched to a gene. The V gene's germline CDR1 is MNHEY and CDR2 SMNVEV (reference sequence).